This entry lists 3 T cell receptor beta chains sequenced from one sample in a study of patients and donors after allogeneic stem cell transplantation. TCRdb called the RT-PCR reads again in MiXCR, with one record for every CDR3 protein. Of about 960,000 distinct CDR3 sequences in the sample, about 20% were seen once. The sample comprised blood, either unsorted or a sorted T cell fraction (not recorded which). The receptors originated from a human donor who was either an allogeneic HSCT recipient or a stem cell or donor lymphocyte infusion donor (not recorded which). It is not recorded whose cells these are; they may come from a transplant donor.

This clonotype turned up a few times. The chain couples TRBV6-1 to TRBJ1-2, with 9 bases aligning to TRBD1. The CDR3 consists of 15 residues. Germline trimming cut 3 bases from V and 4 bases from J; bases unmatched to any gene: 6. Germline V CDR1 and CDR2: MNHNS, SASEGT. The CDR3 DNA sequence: TGTGCCAGCAGTGACTACAGGGGGCTTGGCTATGGCTACACCTTC. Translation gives CASSDYRGLGYGYTF.

CDR3 protein: CASSGDRPTSGNTIYF. CDR3 sequence (DNA): TGTGCCAGCAGTGGGGACAGGCCAACCTCTGGAAACACCATATATTTT. This chain joins TRBV25-1 and TRBJ1-3, with TRBD1 identical over 8 bases. Unmatched junction bases numbered 5, after V lost 4 bases and J lost 0 bases. From germline, CDR1 is MGHDK and CDR2 SYGVNS. This CDR3 has 16 amino acids.

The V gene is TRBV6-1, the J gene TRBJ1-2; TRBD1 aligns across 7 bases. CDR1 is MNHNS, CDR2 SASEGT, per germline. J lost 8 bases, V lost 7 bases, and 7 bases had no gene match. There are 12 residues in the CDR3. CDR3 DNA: TGTGCCAGCAAACAGACAGGGTACGGCTACACCTTC. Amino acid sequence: CASKQTGYGYTF.